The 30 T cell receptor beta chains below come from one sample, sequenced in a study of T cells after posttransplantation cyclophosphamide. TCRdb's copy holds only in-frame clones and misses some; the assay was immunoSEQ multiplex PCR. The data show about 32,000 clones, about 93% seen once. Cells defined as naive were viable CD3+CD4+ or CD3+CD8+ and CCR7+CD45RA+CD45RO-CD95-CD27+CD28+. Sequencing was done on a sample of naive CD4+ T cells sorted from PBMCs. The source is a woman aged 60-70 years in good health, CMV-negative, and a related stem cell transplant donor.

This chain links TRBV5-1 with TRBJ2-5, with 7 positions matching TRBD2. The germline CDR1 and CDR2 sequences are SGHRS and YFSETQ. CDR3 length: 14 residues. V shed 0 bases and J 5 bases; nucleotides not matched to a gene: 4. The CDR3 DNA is TGCGCCAGCAGCTTGGACCTGGGGGGGGAGACCCAGTACTTC. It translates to CASSLDLGGETQYF.

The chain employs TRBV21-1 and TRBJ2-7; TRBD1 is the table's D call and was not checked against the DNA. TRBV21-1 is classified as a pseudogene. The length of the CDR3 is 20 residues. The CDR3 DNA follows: TGTGCCAGCAGCAAAGGGACCGTAAGGGGGTGGGGCGGAACCCCCTACGAGCAGTACTTC. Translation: CASSKGTVRGWGGTPYEQYF.

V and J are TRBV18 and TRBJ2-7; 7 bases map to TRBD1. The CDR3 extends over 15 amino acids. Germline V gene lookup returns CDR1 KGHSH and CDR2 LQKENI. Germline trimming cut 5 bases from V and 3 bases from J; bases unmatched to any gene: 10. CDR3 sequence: CASSLTGSGVYEQYF. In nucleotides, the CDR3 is TGTGCCAGCTCATTGACAGGGAGTGGGGTCTACGAGCAGTACTTC.

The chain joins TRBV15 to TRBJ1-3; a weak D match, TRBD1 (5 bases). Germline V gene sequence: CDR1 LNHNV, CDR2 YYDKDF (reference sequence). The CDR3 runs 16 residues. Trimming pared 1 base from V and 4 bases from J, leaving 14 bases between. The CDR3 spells CATSRGIFRAGNTIYF. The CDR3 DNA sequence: TGTGCCACCAGCAGAGGTATTTTCAGGGCCGGAAACACCATATATTTT.

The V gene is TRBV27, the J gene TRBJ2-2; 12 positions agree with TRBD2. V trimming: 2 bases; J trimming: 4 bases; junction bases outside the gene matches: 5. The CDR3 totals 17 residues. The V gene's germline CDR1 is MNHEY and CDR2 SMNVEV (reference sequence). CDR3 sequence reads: CASSLPGLAGSTGELFF. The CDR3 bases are TGTGCCAGCAGTTTACCCGGACTAGCGGGAAGCACCGGGGAGCTGTTTTTT.

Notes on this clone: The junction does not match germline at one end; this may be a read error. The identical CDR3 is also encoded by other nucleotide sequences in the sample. CDR3 residues: CASTGQPDNSPLHF. The CDR3 DNA is TGTGCCAGCACGGGACAGCCAGATAATTCCCCCCTCCACTTT. V and J are TRBV27 and TRBJ1-6; 7 positions match TRBD1. The germline V gene encodes CDR1 MNHEY and CDR2 SMNVEV (reference sequence). The CDR3 runs 14 residues.

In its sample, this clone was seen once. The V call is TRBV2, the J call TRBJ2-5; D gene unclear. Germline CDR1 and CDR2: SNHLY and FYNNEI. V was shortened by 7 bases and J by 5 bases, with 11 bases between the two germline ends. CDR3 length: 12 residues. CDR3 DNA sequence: TGTGCCAGCACTGGGCAGATTGAGACCCAGTACTTC. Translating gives CASTGQIETQYF.

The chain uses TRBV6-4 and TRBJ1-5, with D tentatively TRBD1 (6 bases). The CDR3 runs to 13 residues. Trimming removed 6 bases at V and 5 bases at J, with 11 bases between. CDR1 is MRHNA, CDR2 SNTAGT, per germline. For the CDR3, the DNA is TGTGCCAGCAGCAGGACAGTGGATCAGCCCCAGCATTTT. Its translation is CASSRTVDQPQHF.

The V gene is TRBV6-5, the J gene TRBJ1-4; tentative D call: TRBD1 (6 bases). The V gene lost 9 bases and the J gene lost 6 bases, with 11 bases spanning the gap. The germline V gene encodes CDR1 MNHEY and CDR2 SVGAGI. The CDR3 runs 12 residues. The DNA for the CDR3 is TGTGCCAGTAGGGGGAGTGATGAAAAACTGTTTTTT. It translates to CASRGSDEKLFF.

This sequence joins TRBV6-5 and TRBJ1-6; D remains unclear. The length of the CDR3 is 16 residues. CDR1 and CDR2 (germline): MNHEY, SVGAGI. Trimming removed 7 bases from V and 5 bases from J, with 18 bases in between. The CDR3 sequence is CASINSGVYNNSPLHF. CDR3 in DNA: TGTGCCAGCATTAACTCCGGGGTCTATAATAATTCACCCCTCCACTTT.

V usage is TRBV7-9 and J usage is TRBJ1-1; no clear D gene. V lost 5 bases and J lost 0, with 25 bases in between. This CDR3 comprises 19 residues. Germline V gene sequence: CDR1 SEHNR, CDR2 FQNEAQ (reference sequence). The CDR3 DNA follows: TGTGCCAGCAGCCGTACCCTACAGTCCCGGGGTACTATGAACACTGAAGCTTTCTTT. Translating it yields CASSRTLQSRGTMNTEAFF.

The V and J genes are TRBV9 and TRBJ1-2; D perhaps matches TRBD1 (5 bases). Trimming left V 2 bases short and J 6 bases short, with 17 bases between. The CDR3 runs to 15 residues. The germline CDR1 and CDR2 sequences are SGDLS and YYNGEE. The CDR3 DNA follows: TGTGCCAGCAGCGTCAAAATAGGGGTGGGAAATGGCTACACCTTC. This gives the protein CASSVKIGVGNGYTF.

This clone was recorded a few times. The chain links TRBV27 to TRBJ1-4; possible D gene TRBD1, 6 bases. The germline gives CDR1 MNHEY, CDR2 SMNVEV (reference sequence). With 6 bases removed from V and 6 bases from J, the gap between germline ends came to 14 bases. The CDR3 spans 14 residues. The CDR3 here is CASSLQGRDEKLFF. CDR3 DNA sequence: TGTGCCAGCAGCCTACAGGGCCGGGATGAAAAACTGTTTTTT.

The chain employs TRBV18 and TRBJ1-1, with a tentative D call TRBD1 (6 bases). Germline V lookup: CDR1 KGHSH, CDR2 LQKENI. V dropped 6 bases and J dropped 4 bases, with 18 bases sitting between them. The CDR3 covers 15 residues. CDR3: CASSNTGSEGTEAFF. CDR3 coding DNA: TGTGCCAGCTCGAATACAGGGAGTGAAGGCACTGAAGCTTTCTTT.

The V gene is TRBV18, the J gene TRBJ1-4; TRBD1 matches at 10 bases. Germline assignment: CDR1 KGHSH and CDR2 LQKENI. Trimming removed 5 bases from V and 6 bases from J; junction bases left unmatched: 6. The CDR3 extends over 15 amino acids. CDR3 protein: CASSIRQGADEKLFF. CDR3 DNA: TGTGCCAGCTCAATTCGACAGGGGGCAGATGAAAAACTGTTTTTT.

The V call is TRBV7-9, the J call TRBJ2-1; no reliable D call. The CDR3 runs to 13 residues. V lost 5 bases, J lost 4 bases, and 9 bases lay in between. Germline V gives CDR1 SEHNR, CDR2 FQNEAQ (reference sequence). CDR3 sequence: CASSPDTYNEQFF. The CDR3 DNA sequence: TGTGCCAGCAGCCCAGACACATACAATGAGCAGTTCTTC. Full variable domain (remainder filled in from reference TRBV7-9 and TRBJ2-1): DTGVSQNPRHKITKRGQNVTFRCDPISEHNRLYWYRQTLGQGPEFLTYFQNEAQLEKSRLLSDRFSAERPKGSFSTLEIQRTEQGDSAMYLCASSPDTYNEQFFGPGTRLTVL.

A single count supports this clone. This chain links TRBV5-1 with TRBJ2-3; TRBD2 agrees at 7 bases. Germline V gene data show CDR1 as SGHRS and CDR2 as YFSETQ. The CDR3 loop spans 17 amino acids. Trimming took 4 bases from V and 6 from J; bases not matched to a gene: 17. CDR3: CASSPFPSGVLGDTQYF. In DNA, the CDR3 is TGCGCCAGCAGCCCCTTCCCTAGCGGAGTTTTAGGGGATACGCAGTATTTT.

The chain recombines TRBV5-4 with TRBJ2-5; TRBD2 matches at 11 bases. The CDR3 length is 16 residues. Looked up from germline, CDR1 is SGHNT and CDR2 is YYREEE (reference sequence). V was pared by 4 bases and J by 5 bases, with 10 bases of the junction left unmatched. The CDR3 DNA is TGTGCCAGCAGCCCTCCGCGACTAGCGGGAATGGAGACCCAGTACTTC. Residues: CASSPPRLAGMETQYF.

The CDR3 loop is CASSLSLTGIRETQYF. CDR3 in DNA: TGCGCCAGCAGCCTCTCCTTAACAGGGATCAGGGAGACCCAGTACTTC. J is TRBJ2-5 and V is TRBV4-1; possibly TRBD1 for D (6 bases). CDR1 is MGHRA and CDR2 is YSYEKL in the germline V gene. V was pared by 4 bases and J by 5 bases, with 20 bases between. The CDR3 runs to 16 residues.

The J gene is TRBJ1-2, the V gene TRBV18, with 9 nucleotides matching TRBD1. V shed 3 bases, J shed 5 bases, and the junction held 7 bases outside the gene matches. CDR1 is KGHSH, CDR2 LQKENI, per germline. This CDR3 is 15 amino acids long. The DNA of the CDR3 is TGTGCCAGCTCACCGAATAAGGACAGGGGATATGGCTACACCTTC. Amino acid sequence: CASSPNKDRGYGYTF.

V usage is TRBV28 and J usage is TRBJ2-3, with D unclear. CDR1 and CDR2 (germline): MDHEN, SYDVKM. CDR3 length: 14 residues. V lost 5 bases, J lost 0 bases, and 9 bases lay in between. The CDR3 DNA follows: TGTGCCAGCAGTACTCCCGGGAGCACAGATACGCAGTATTTT. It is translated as CASSTPGSTDTQYF.

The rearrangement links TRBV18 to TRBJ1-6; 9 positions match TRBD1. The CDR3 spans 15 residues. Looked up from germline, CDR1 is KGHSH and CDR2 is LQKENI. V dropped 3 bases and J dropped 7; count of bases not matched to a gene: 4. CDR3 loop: CASSPGTGRNSPLHF. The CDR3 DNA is TGTGCCAGCTCACCCGGGACAGGGAGAAATTCACCCCTCCACTTT.

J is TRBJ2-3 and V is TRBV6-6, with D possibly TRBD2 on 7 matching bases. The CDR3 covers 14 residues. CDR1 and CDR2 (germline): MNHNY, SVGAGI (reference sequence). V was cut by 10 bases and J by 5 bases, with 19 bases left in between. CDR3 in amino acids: CATLGGARIDTQYF. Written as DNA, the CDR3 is TGTGCCACACTTGGGGGGGCCCGGATAGATACGCAGTATTTT.

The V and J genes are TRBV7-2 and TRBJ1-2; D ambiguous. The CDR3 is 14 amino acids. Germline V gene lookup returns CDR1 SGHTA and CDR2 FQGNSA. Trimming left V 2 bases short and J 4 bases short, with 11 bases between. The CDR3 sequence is CASSLSGSGYGYTF. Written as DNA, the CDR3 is TGTGCCAGCAGCTTATCGGGATCGGGCTATGGCTACACCTTC.

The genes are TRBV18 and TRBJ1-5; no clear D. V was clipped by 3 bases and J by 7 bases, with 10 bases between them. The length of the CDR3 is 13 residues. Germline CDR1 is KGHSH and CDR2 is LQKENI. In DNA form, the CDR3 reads TGTGCCAGCTCACCCGGGGTCAACCAGCCCCAGCATTTT. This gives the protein CASSPGVNQPQHF. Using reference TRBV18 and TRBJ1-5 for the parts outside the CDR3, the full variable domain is NAGVMQNPRHLVRRRGQEARLRCSPMKGHSHVYWYRQLPEEGLKFMVYLQKENIIDESGMPKERFSAEFPKEGPSILRIQQVVRGDSAAYFCASSPGVNQPQHFGDGTRLSIL.

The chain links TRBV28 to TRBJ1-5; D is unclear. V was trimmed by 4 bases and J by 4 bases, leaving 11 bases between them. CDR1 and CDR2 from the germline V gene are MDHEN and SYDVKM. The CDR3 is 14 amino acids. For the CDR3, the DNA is TGTGCCAGCAGTTCCAACACACTAAATCAGCCCCAGCATTTT. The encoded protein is CASSSNTLNQPQHF.

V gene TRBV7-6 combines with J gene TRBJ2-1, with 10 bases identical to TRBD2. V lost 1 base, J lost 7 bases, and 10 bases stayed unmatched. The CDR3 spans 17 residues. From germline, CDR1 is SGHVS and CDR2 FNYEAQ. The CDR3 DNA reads TGTGCCAGCAGCTTAGAGGCTAGCGGGAGTACGGTGAATGAGCAGTTCTTC. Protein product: CASSLEASGSTVNEQFF. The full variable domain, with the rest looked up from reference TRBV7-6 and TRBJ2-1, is GAGVSQSPRYKVTKRGQDVALRCDPISGHVSLYWYRQALGQGPEFLTYFNYEAQQDKSGLPNDRFSAERPEGSISTLTIQRTEQRDSAMYRCASSLEASGSTVNEQFFGPGTRLTVL.

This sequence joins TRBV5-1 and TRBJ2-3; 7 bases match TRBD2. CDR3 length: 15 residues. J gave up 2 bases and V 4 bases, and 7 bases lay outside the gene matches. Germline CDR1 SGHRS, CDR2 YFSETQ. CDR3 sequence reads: CASSPGGTTTDTQYF. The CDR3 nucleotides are TGCGCCAGCAGCCCCGGGGGGACTACCACAGATACGCAGTATTTT.

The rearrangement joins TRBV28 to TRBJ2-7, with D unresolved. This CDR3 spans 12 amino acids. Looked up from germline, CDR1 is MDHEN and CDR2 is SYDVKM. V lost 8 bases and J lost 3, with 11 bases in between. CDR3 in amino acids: CASSTGVYEQYF. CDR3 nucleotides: TGTGCCAGCTCAACCGGAGTCTACGAGCAGTACTTC.

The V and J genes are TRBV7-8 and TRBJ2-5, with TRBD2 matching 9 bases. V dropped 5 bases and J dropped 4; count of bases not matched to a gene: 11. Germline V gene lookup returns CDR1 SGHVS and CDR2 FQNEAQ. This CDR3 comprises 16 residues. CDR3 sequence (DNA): TGTGCCAGCAGCCCCCGCGGCGGGGGGGCCGGAGAGACCCAGTACTTC. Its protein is CASSPRGGGAGETQYF. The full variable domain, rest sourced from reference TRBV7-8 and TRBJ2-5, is GAGVSQSPRYKVAKRGQDVALRCDPISGHVSLFWYQQALGQGPEFLTYFQNEAQLDKSGLPSDRFFAERPEGSVSTLKIQRTQQEDSAVYLCASSPRGGGAGETQYFGPGTRLLVL.